This T cell receptor beta chain was identified in a study of blood T cell repertoires in COVID-19. Looking at the study overall: Acute and convalescent COVID-19 specimens originated in the United States, Italy and Spain. From T cells, B-cell-depleted T cells, or PBMCs came the material, which was cDNA or gDNA.

Unmatched junction bases numbered 3, after V lost 2 bases and J lost 7 bases. Per germline, CDR1 LGHDT and CDR2 YNNKEL (reference sequence). The CDR3 totals 14 residues. Seattle's cohort entered during active infection and was followed longitudinally. Only in-frame clones appear in the TCRdb table, and some are missing; sequencing was by immunoSEQ multiplex PCR. The profile shows a few hundred thousand clones, roughly 90% of them singletons. The sequenced sample was peripheral blood. The clonotype comes from a woman aged 60 to 75 with COVID-19, enrolled during active disease. V usage is TRBV3-1 (or the pseudogene TRBV3-2) and J usage is TRBJ1-4; 8 bases agree with TRBD1. The CDR3 spells CASSQTGGGEKLFF. For the CDR3, the DNA is TGTGCCAGCAGCCAAACAGGGGGGGGTGAAAAACTGTTTTTT.